What follows are 20 T cell receptor beta chains derived from one specimen sequenced in a study of shared clonotypes between healthy human individuals. The assay was immunoSEQ multiplex PCR, and TCRdb's table has in-frame clones only and misses some. Of millions of clones detected, more than 90% appear once; the ten largest clones hold around 0.14%. Specimen: naive CD4+ T cells sorted from blood. The subset here: CD45RA+ positively selected. Source of these receptors: a man aged 18 to 29 in good health.

The chain links TRBV19 to TRBJ2-3, with 9 bases aligning to TRBD2. Losses at the gene ends were 2 bases for V and 2 bases for J; bases not matched to a gene: 2. This CDR3 is 15 amino acids long. The germline V gene encodes CDR1 LNHDA and CDR2 SQIVND (reference sequence). The CDR3 region is CASSILAGTTDTQYF. Written as DNA, the CDR3 is TGTGCCAGTAGTATACTAGCGGGGACCACAGATACGCAGTATTTT. Full variable domain (remainder filled in from reference TRBV19 and TRBJ2-3): DGGITQSPKYLFRKEGQNVTLSCEQNLNHDAMYWYRQDPGQGLRLIYYSQIVNDFQKGDIAEGYSVSREKKESFPLTVTSAQKNPTAFYLCASSILAGTTDTQYFGPGTRLTVL.

The rearrangement joins TRBV2 to TRBJ2-3, with 7 bases aligning to TRBD1. Germline CDR1 and CDR2: SNHLY and FYNNEI. The junction had 13 bases not matched to a gene; V was cut back by 7 bases and J by 3 bases. This CDR3 has 16 amino acids. As DNA, the CDR3 is TGTGCCAGCAAGCCCCAGAGGGGCAGGGGGACAGATACGCAGTATTTT. This sequence encodes CASKPQRGRGTDTQYF.

V gene TRBV5-1 combines with J gene TRBJ2-3; D possibly corresponds to TRBD2 (5 bases). The V gene's germline CDR1 is SGHRS and CDR2 YFSETQ. The V end was cut by 2 bases, the J end by 4 bases, with 14 bases between. There are 15 residues in the CDR3. CDR3 in DNA: TGCGCCAGCAGCTTCGGCTCGCTAGCCGCAGATACGCAGTATTTT. Amino acid sequence: CASSFGSLAADTQYF.

This chain links TRBV5-1 with TRBJ2-7; 11 nucleotides match TRBD1. Germline trimming cut 0 bases from V and 3 bases from J; bases unmatched to any gene: 2. Germline values: CDR1 SGHRS, CDR2 YFSETQ. The CDR3 has 15 amino acids. The CDR3 here is CASSLGTGGLYEQYF. The CDR3 bases are TGCGCCAGCAGCTTGGGGACAGGGGGCCTCTACGAGCAGTACTTC.

The chain couples TRBV27 to TRBJ1-6; D gene ambiguous. Germline values: CDR1 MNHEY, CDR2 SMNVEV (reference sequence). This CDR3 region has 17 residues. The V end lost 6 bases, the J end lost 1 base, and 16 bases lay between the germline ends. The CDR3 nucleotides read TGTGCCAGCAGGCGGTCTACGCTGGGGTCCTATAATTCACCCCTCCACTTT. It specifies CASRRSTLGSYNSPLHF.

The chain combines TRBV7-2 with TRBJ2-3; the match to TRBD2 covers 12 bases. Germline CDR1 and CDR2: SGHTA and FQGNSA. Trimming cost V 6 bases and J 0 bases; bases outside gene matches: 1. The CDR3 contains 15 residues. CDR3 bases: TGTGCCAGCAGTACTAGCGGGAGGAGCACAGATACGCAGTATTTT. Translation: CASSTSGRSTDTQYF.

The chain recombines TRBV2 with TRBJ1-3; D gene uncertain. The CDR3 is 18 residues long. V lost 0 bases, J lost 0 bases, and 15 bases lay in between. Germline V gene data show CDR1 as SNHLY and CDR2 as FYNNEI. CDR3 loop: CASSEAEGRLLSGNTIYF. The CDR3 nucleotides read TGTGCCAGCAGTGAAGCGGAGGGCAGATTACTCTCTGGAAACACCATATATTTT. Combining the CDR3 with reference TRBV2 and TRBJ1-3 gives the whole variable domain EPEVTQTPSHQVTQMGQEVILRCVPISNHLYFYWYRQILGQKVEFLVSFYNNEISEKSEIFDDQFSVERPDGSNFTLKIRSTKLEDSAMYFCASSEAEGRLLSGNTIYFGEGSWLTVV.

This clone has more than one count but fewer than ten. The chain recombines TRBV10-3 with TRBJ2-7; 12 nucleotides align to TRBD1. CDR3 length: 14 amino acids. Per the germline V gene, CDR1 is ENHRY and CDR2 is SYGVKD. The V segment lost 6 bases and the J segment 7 bases; nucleotides outside the gene matches: 7. CDR3 sequence reads: CAIRGQGAPVEQYF. For the CDR3, the DNA is TGTGCCATCAGGGGACAGGGGGCTCCAGTAGAGCAGTACTTC.

In this sample, this clone turned up once. The rearrangement links TRBV7-5 to TRBJ2-5; TRBD2 is the table's D call, not checked against the DNA. TRBV7-5 is tagged as a pseudogene. This CDR3 is 17 amino acids long. As DNA, the CDR3 is TGTGCCAGAAGCTTAGCGCTGGGACTAGCGTATCAAGAGACCCAGTACTTC. Amino acid sequence: CARSLALGLAYQETQYF.

Here the CDR3 reads CASSFAGGREDTEAFF. The CDR3 DNA sequence: TGCGCCAGCAGCTTCGCCGGCGGCAGGGAAGACACTGAAGCTTTCTTT. The chain uses TRBV5-1 and TRBJ1-1, with D possibly TRBD1 on 5 matching bases. The CDR3 is made up of 16 amino acids. Trimming removed 2 bases at V and 3 bases at J, with 17 bases between. The germline gives CDR1 SGHRS, CDR2 YFSETQ.

The V call is TRBV11-2, the J call TRBJ2-5; tentative D call: TRBD1 (6 bases). Germline V gene lookup returns CDR1 SGHAT and CDR2 FQNNGV. V gave up 3 bases and J gave up 2 bases, with 13 bases separating them. CDR3 size: 15 residues. The CDR3 loop is CASSFRDTTQETQYF. The CDR3, as DNA: TGTGCCAGCAGCTTCCGGGACACTACTCAAGAGACCCAGTACTTC. Based on the CDR3 plus reference TRBV11-2 and TRBJ2-5, the full variable domain is EAGVAQSPRYKIIEKRQSVAFWCNPISGHATLYWYQQILGQGPKLLIQFQNNGVVDDSQLPKDRFSAERLKGVDSTLKIQPAKLEDSAVYLCASSFRDTTQETQYFGPGTRLLVL.

This rearrangement joins TRBV9 to TRBJ1-4, with TRBD1 matching over 8 bases. Trimming removed 3 bases from V and 6 bases from J; junction bases left unmatched: 13. Germline V gives CDR1 SGDLS, CDR2 YYNGEE. The CDR3 runs to 17 residues. The CDR3 DNA sequence: TGTGCCAGCAGCGAGGACAGGGAGGTAGTGGGCGATGAAAAACTGTTTTTT. Protein product: CASSEDREVVGDEKLFF. The full variable domain, in which reference TRBV9 and TRBJ1-4 provide the parts outside the CDR3, is DSGVTQTPKHLITATGQRVTLRCSPRSGDLSVYWYQQSLDQGLQFLIQYYNGEERAKGNILERFSAQQFPDLHSELNLSSLELGDSALYFCASSEDREVVGDEKLFFGSGTQLSVL.

The CDR3 reads CASRGGRLDNEQFF. CDR3 bases: TGTGCCAGTAGAGGCGGGAGGTTGGACAATGAGCAGTTCTTC. This chain uses TRBV19 with TRBJ2-1; 8 nucleotides align to TRBD2. This CDR3 has 14 residues. CDR1 LNHDA and CDR2 SQIVND come from the germline V gene (reference sequence). Trimming removed 6 bases from V and 5 bases from J; junction bases left unmatched: 6.

The J gene is TRBJ2-5, the V gene TRBV5-6; the D gene is possibly TRBD1 (7 bases). Germline V lookup: CDR1 SGHDT, CDR2 YYEEEE. There are 14 residues in the CDR3. The ends were cut back, 3 bases at V and 10 bases at J, with 19 bases in the middle. CDR3 nucleotides: TGTGCCAGCAGCTGGAGGGGACAGAGGACAAACCAGTACTTC. Translating gives CASSWRGQRTNQYF.

The chain carries TRBV11-2 and TRBJ2-7, with TRBD2 as a possible D gene (5 bases). V was cut by 0 bases and J by 6 bases, with 15 bases left in between. The CDR3 totals 15 residues. The V gene's germline CDR1 is SGHAT and CDR2 FQNNGV. CDR3 protein: CASSLDLYLAGEQYF. The CDR3 nucleotides read TGTGCCAGCAGCTTAGATTTATATCTAGCCGGCGAGCAGTACTTC.

The V call is TRBV9, the J call TRBJ2-5; maybe TRBD1 (5 bases). V was pared by 0 bases and J by 5 bases, with 11 bases between. CDR1 and CDR2 from the germline V gene are SGDLS and YYNGEE. The CDR3 is 14 amino acids. The CDR3 protein is CASSVEGAAETQYF. CDR3 coding DNA: TGTGCCAGCAGCGTAGAAGGGGCTGCGGAGACCCAGTACTTC. Using reference TRBV9 and TRBJ2-5 for the parts outside the CDR3, the full variable domain is DSGVTQTPKHLITATGQRVTLRCSPRSGDLSVYWYQQSLDQGLQFLIQYYNGEERAKGNILERFSAQQFPDLHSELNLSSLELGDSALYFCASSVEGAAETQYFGPGTRLLVL.

The rearrangement joins TRBV5-1 to TRBJ2-2; perhaps TRBD1 as D (5 bases). This CDR3 contains 15 residues. Trimming removed 0 bases from V and 5 bases from J, with 11 bases in between. Germline CDR1 SGHRS, CDR2 YFSETQ. The CDR3 nucleotides are TGCGCCAGCAGCTTGGTAGGCGCAGGGACCGGGGAGCTGTTTTTT. Its translation: CASSLVGAGTGELFF.

This chain links TRBV19 with TRBJ2-7; 8 bases match TRBD1. This CDR3 spans 14 amino acids. Trimming cost V 3 bases and J 5 bases; bases outside gene matches: 6. Germline CDR1 LNHDA, CDR2 SQIVND (reference sequence). The CDR3 DNA sequence: TGTGCCAGTAGTATGACAGGGGTCAGGCACGAGCAGTACTTC. Its translation: CASSMTGVRHEQYF.

The V and J genes are TRBV2 and TRBJ2-3, with D tentatively TRBD2 (6 bases). The V end was cut by 5 bases, the J end by 2 bases, with 14 bases between. Per germline, CDR1 SNHLY and CDR2 FYNNEI. The CDR3 has 15 residues. In DNA, the CDR3 is TGTGCCAGCAGTACACGGGAGCCGCCCACAGATACGCAGTATTTT. This translates into CASSTREPPTDTQYF.

This rearrangement joins TRBV6-6 to TRBJ2-2; 7 bases agree with TRBD2. From germline, CDR1 is MNHNY and CDR2 SVGAGI (reference sequence). After removal of 6 bases from V and 7 bases from J, the junction contained 5 bases not matched to a gene. CDR3 length: 13 amino acids. The CDR3 nucleotides read TGTGCCAGCAGCCCTGGGGGGGTCGGGGAGCTGTTTTTT. This codes for CASSPGGVGELFF.